Presented here are 12 T cell receptor beta chains from one specimen sequenced in a study of blood T cell repertoires in COVID-19. Clones were read by immunoSEQ multiplex PCR, and TCRdb kept only the in-frame ones, dropping some. Of more than 300,000 clones in the sample, around 87% are singletons; the top ten hold roughly 1.9%. The sample was PBMCs or T cells enriched from blood (not recorded which). Every receptor here comes from a man aged 40-50 years in a cohort exposed to, infected with or recovered from COVID-19 (not recorded which).

This chain joins TRBV27 and TRBJ1-2; D perhaps matches TRBD1 (5 bases). The CDR3 is made up of 13 amino acids. Germline V gene sequence: CDR1 MNHEY, CDR2 SMNVEV (reference sequence). The V and J ends lost 8 bases and 4 bases respectively, with 14 bases between them. CDR3 DNA: TGTGCCAGCGGACGGAGACAGCTCTATGGCTACACCTTC. It codes for CASGRRQLYGYTF.

This clone was picked up one time. The chain combines TRBV29-1 with TRBJ1-2; no definite D call. V lost 7 bases and J 1 base, leaving 13 bases between the germline ends. In germline, CDR1 is SQVTM, CDR2 ANQGSEA. The CDR3 length is 13 residues. CDR3 amino acids: CSAYNGVNYGYTF. CDR3 nucleotide sequence: TGCAGCGCCTATAACGGGGTTAACTATGGCTACACCTTC.

The chain uses TRBV6-5 and TRBJ2-7, with D perhaps matching TRBD1 (5 bases). Trimming removed 6 bases from V and 4 bases from J, with 13 bases in between. Germline CDR1 reads MNHEY; CDR2 reads SVGAGI. This CDR3 is built from 13 residues. The CDR3 loop reads CASRRQFGYEQYF. The CDR3 DNA reads as TGTGCCAGCAGACGACAGTTTGGTTACGAGCAGTACTTC.

The chain links TRBV7-6 to TRBJ2-1; TRBD2 matches 9 bases. Germline assignment: CDR1 SGHVS and CDR2 FNYEAQ. With 5 bases clipped from V and 7 bases from J, the junction kept 12 bases outside the gene matches. This CDR3 is built from 16 residues. CDR3 sequence reads: CASSQKPSGNENEQFF. CDR3 DNA sequence: TGTGCCAGCAGCCAAAAACCTAGCGGGAATGAGAATGAGCAGTTCTTC.

The gene calls are TRBV10-1 and TRBJ2-7, with D tentatively TRBD2 (6 bases). Between the trimmed V and J ends, which lost 6 bases and 2 bases, there was a span of 14 bases. Germline values: CDR1 WNHNN, CDR2 SYGVQD (reference sequence). The CDR3 has 14 amino acids. CDR3 sequence: CASSPSGLPYEQYF. CDR3 in DNA: TGCGCCAGCAGCCCCTCTGGACTACCCTACGAGCAGTACTTC.

Regarding this clone: Other nucleotide sequences from this sample produce the same CDR3. This chain connects TRBV9 to TRBJ1-1; D not certain. CDR3 length: 13 residues. Trimming pared 0 bases from V and 1 base from J, leaving 4 bases between. Germline CDR1 SGDLS, CDR2 YYNGEE. CDR3 sequence (DNA): TGTGCCAGCAGCGTAGGCAGGAACACTGAAGCTTTCTTT. Its protein product is CASSVGRNTEAFF.

This clone was seen only a few times. This chain uses TRBV29-1 with TRBJ1-5; 8 bases line up with TRBD1. V was clipped by 2 bases and J by 6 bases; unmatched bases: 3. CDR1 is SQVTM, CDR2 ANQGSEA, per germline. The CDR3 is made up of 13 amino acids. The CDR3 spells CSVESGGGQPQHF. CDR3 coding DNA: TGCAGCGTTGAATCAGGGGGCGGTCAGCCCCAGCATTTT.

The rearrangement uses TRBV18 and TRBJ2-1, with no clear D. The CDR3 has 12 residues. The V gene's germline CDR1 is KGHSH and CDR2 LQKENI. The V gene lost 2 bases and the J gene lost 10 bases, with 9 bases spanning the gap. The CDR3 region is CASSPTPPEQFF. CDR3 sequence (DNA): TGTGCCAGCTCACCAACTCCACCCGAGCAGTTCTTC.

This clone occurred once. The chain links TRBV19 to TRBJ2-3, with 9 bases matching TRBD2. The CDR3 runs 16 residues. The V gene's germline CDR1 is LNHDA and CDR2 SQIVND (reference sequence). Trimming at V came to 3 bases and at J to 0 bases, leaving 4 bases not matched to a gene. CDR3 amino acids: CASSIASGTSTDTQYF. The CDR3 DNA sequence: TGTGCCAGTAGTATCGCTAGCGGGACAAGCACAGATACGCAGTATTTT.

This CDR3 is CASSPDRALGNEQFF. CDR3 DNA: TGTGCCAGCAGTCCGGACAGGGCACTGGGCAATGAGCAGTTCTTC. The V and J genes are TRBV2 and TRBJ2-1, with 8 bases aligning to TRBD1. The J segment lost 6 bases and the V segment lost 5 bases, leaving 9 bases of the junction unmatched. The germline gives CDR1 SNHLY, CDR2 FYNNEI. The CDR3 consists of 15 residues.

The chain is built from TRBV4-1 and TRBJ2-7; 9 bases agree with TRBD2. Germline lookup yields CDR1 MGHRA and CDR2 YSYEKL. This CDR3 region has 15 residues. V shed 5 bases and J 0 bases; nucleotides not matched to a gene: 5. The CDR3 reads CASSFRLADSYEQYF. The CDR3 bases are TGCGCCAGCAGCTTCCGACTAGCGGACTCCTACGAGCAGTACTTC.

This clone was seen only a few times. This sequence joins TRBV7-9 and TRBJ1-5, with TRBD1 matching 9 bases. The V gene's germline CDR1 is SEHNR and CDR2 FQNEAQ (reference sequence). The J segment lost 11 bases and the V segment lost 5 bases, leaving 16 bases of the junction unmatched. The CDR3 loop spans 16 amino acids. The CDR3 sequence: CASSITGQGRDVTQHF. The CDR3 bases are TGTGCCAGCAGCATAACCGGACAGGGGCGAGACGTGACCCAGCATTTT.